Below, 16 T cell receptor beta chains from the same sample are listed, as sequenced in a study of blood T cell repertoires in COVID-19. TCRdb's table, derived via immunoSEQ multiplex PCR, lists solely in-frame clones and lacks some. The sample holds around 160,000 clones; 78% are singletons and the top ten take approximately 15%. Sequenced material: peripheral blood. All receptors derive from a woman older than 75 with acute or convalescent COVID-19.

V gene TRBV29-1 combines with J gene TRBJ1-1, with D possibly TRBD1 on 5 matching bases. CDR1 and CDR2 (germline): SQVTM, ANQGSEA. V was shortened by 4 bases and J by 4 bases, with 7 bases between the two germline ends. The CDR3 spans 11 residues. The CDR3 region has the DNA TGCAGCGTTGTTGACAGCACTGAAGCTTTCTTT. As protein: CSVVDSTEAFF. The complete variable domain, with remaining parts taken from reference TRBV29-1 and TRBJ1-1, reads SAVISQKPSRDICQRGTSLTIQCQVDSQVTMMFWYRQQPGQSLTLIATANQGSEATYESGFVIDKFPISRPNLTFSTLTVSNMSPEDSSIYLCSVVDSTEAFFGQGTRLTVV.

The chain links TRBV5-6 to TRBJ2-5, with 9 bases aligning to TRBD2. Germline CDR1 is SGHDT and CDR2 is YYEEEE. This CDR3 contains 16 residues. V lost 0 bases and J lost 1; bases outside the gene matches: 4. This CDR3 is CASSLVSGRVQETQYF. The DNA for the CDR3 is TGTGCCAGCAGCTTGGTTAGCGGGAGAGTCCAAGAGACCCAGTACTTC.

This clone was counted ten times or more. The chain uses TRBV5-1 and TRBJ1-2; maybe TRBD1 (6 bases). This CDR3 contains 13 residues. The V gene lost 4 bases and the J gene lost 3 bases, with 10 bases spanning the gap. CDR1 and CDR2 from the germline V gene are SGHRS and YFSETQ. The CDR3 is CASSRDTDYGYTF. The DNA of the CDR3 is TGCGCCAGCAGCCGGGACACTGACTATGGCTACACCTTC.

V usage is TRBV27 and J usage is TRBJ1-1; 7 bases are shared with TRBD1. The CDR3 contains 15 residues. J gave up 1 base and V 2 bases, and 4 bases lay outside the gene matches. Germline CDR1 and CDR2: MNHEY and SMNVEV (reference sequence). The CDR3 nucleotides are TGTGCCAGCAGTTTAGCCCGGACAGGGAACACTGAAGCTTTCTTT. The encoded protein is CASSLARTGNTEAFF.

This clone appeared once. The chain carries TRBV30 and TRBJ2-7; 11 bases are shared with TRBD1. There are 14 residues in the CDR3. Germline V gives CDR1 GTSNPN, CDR2 SVGIG (reference sequence). Unmatched junction bases numbered 4, after V lost 2 bases and J lost 4 bases. CDR3 nucleotide sequence: TGTGCCTGGAGTAAGGGGGACAGGGGGTACGAGCAGTACTTC. This codes for CAWSKGDRGYEQYF.

This clone was detected a few times. V is TRBV12-3 or TRBV12-4 and J is TRBJ1-1, with D maybe TRBD1 (5 bases). The CDR3 runs to 13 residues. Trimming pared 2 bases from V and 5 bases from J, leaving 9 bases between. The CDR3 DNA is TGTGCCAGCAGTTTATGGCAGGGAACTGAAGCTTTCTTT. Its translation: CASSLWQGTEAFF.

Worth noting for this clone: Relative to the germline gene, one junction end is altered; a read error may explain this. This chain links TRBV7-7 with TRBJ2-1; 7 bases agree with TRBD2. This CDR3 comprises 15 residues. Germline V lookup: CDR1 SSHAT, CDR2 FNYEAQ (reference sequence). The chain's CDR3 is CASSLGGGSLDEQFF. CDR3 DNA sequence: TGTGCTAGCAGCTTAGGCGGCGGGAGTTTAGATGAGCAGTTCTTC.

Concerning this clone: The junction and the germline gene differ at one end; a read error may be behind it. J is TRBJ1-2 and V is TRBV7-6, with 7 bases that match TRBD1. The germline V gene encodes CDR1 SGHVS and CDR2 FNYEAQ. CDR3 size: 15 residues. The CDR3 loop is CASSLEEGANYGYTF. The CDR3, as DNA: TGTGCCAGCAGCTTAGAGGAGGGGGCTAACTATGGCTACACTTTC.

The rearrangement links TRBV15 to TRBJ2-2; no clear D. Trimming pared 1 base from V and 6 bases from J, leaving 6 bases between. This CDR3 has 13 amino acids. Germline V lookup: CDR1 LNHNV, CDR2 YYDKDF (reference sequence). The DNA for the CDR3 is TGTGCCACCAGCAGAGTCCAGGCCGGGGAGCTGTTTTTT. It encodes CATSRVQAGELFF.

V is TRBV5-4 and J is TRBJ1-1; possibly TRBD1 for D (6 bases). Trimming took 4 bases from V and 5 from J, leaving 18 bases between them. Germline values: CDR1 SGHNT, CDR2 YYREEE (reference sequence). This CDR3 has 15 amino acids. CDR3 nucleotides: TGTGCCAGCAGCCCGACCGCGGGGGCGGGTACTGAAGCTTTCTTT. It yields the protein CASSPTAGAGTEAFF.

This clone came up once. CDR3 protein: CASIPSDRGGQPQHF. DNA for the CDR3: TGTGCCAGCATCCCCTCGGACAGGGGAGGACAGCCCCAGCATTTT. V and J are TRBV28 and TRBJ1-5, with TRBD1 matching 9 bases. The length of the CDR3 is 15 residues. V shed 7 bases, J shed 7 bases, and the junction held 11 bases outside the gene matches. Germline V gene lookup returns CDR1 MDHEN and CDR2 SYDVKM.

This chain joins TRBV11-2 and TRBJ1-5, with TRBD1 identical over 10 bases. Trimming at V came to 5 bases and at J to 2 bases, leaving 9 bases not matched to a gene. CDR1 and CDR2 from the germline V gene are SGHAT and FQNNGV. This CDR3 spans 17 amino acids. The CDR3 loop is CASSLSSGTGGNQPQHF. In DNA form, the CDR3 reads TGTGCCAGCAGCCTAAGTTCCGGGACAGGGGGCAATCAGCCCCAGCATTTT.

This clone showed up just once. The chain joins TRBV6-6 to TRBJ1-2, with TRBD1 identical over 10 bases. The CDR3 spans 14 residues. J gave up 6 bases and V 2 bases, and 3 bases lay outside the gene matches. Germline V lookup: CDR1 MNHNY, CDR2 SVGAGI (reference sequence). CDR3 protein: CASSYPDRGHGYTF. CDR3 nucleotides: TGTGCCAGCAGTTACCCCGACAGGGGGCATGGCTACACCTTC.

This sequence joins TRBV11-1 and TRBJ2-5; 7 positions match TRBD2. J was trimmed by 4 bases and V by 0 bases; bases with no gene match: 8. Germline CDR1 is SGHAT and CDR2 is FQDESV (reference sequence). The CDR3 has 16 residues. The CDR3 DNA follows: TGTGCCAGCAGCTTAGCATGGGCGGGGGAAGGAGAGACCCAGTACTTC. It is translated as CASSLAWAGEGETQYF.

This clone was seen only a few times. Other DNA sequences in this sample translate to the same CDR3. The J gene is TRBJ1-2, the V gene TRBV4-1; TRBD1 is a possible D gene (5 bases). The length of the CDR3 is 16 residues. Between the trimmed V and J ends, which lost 1 base and 1 base, there was a span of 13 bases. CDR1 and CDR2 (germline): MGHRA, YSYEKL. The chain's CDR3 is CASSQGGGRGNYGYTF. In DNA, the CDR3 is TGCGCCAGCAGCCAAGGGGGCGGGAGAGGTAACTATGGCTACACCTTC.

The V and J genes are TRBV30 and TRBJ1-6, with 10 bases identical to TRBD1. V lost 3 bases to trimming and J lost 4 bases; unmatched junction nucleotides: 9. CDR1 is GTSNPN, CDR2 SVGIG, per germline (reference sequence). CDR3 size: 17 residues. The CDR3 here is CAWRATDRGQYNSPLHF. For the CDR3, the DNA is TGTGCCTGGAGAGCAACCGACAGGGGGCAATATAATTCACCCCTCCACTTT.